A selection of T cell receptor beta chains follows, all from one sample in a study of technical replicates of blood from a handful of donors. Sequencing used immunoSEQ multiplex PCR; TCRdb keeps in-frame clones, though not all of them. The sample holds around 89,000 clones; about 94% are singletons and the top ten take 0.24%. The specimen was T cells isolated from PBMCs. These receptors all come from a human donor in good health. Each CDR3 is given without its conserved first and last residue. Each record gives: V gene, J gene, clone size, CDR3 protein. Clone sizes are given selectively: once, few, many, or a class where the clone is expanded.

TRBV11-2,TRBJ1-1,NA,ASSYTAGTNTEAF
TRBV9,TRBJ2-1,NA,ASSGPPGQGPASSYNEQF
TRBV5-6,TRBJ2-3,once,ASSLTLAFSTDTQY
TRBV29-1,TRBJ1-2,NA,SIRTGANYGYT
TRBV10-1,TRBJ2-3,NA,ASSKGLHTDTQY
TRBV6-6,TRBJ1-4,NA,ASSYSRADQKLF
TRBV5-6,TRBJ2-7,NA,ASSLIQGQRHEQY
TRBV5-4,TRBJ2-2,NA,ASSFARGANTGELF
TRBV4-1,TRBJ2-7,NA,ASSQSGSWEQY
TRBV5-1,TRBJ1-6,once,ASSLEDGALH
TRBV6-1,TRBJ1-2,NA,ASSSPETGNYGYT
TRBV10-1,TRBJ1-1,once,ASRDRVNTEAF
TRBV30,TRBJ1-5,NA,AWSLGRVLRQPQH
TRBV28,TRBJ2-7,NA,ASTRVAGASYEQY
TRBV7-2,TRBJ1-1,NA,ASSYAYQGMNTEAF
TRBV5-1,TRBJ2-7,NA,ASRRQGTYEQY
TRBV4-2,TRBJ1-2,NA,ASSQEMNSNYYGYT
TRBV6-5,TRBJ1-6,NA,ASSRGQQNSPLH
TRBV10-2,TRBJ2-2,NA,ASSYGTNTGELF
TRBV5-1,TRBJ2-6,NA,ARNRGPGANVLT
TRBV30,TRBJ2-7,NA,AWSVAGAWEQY
TRBV5-4,TRBJ2-7,NA,ASSLGSGLPAEQY
TRBV11-2,TRBJ1-1,NA,ASSRTGTEAF
TRBV12-5,TRBJ2-1,NA,ASAITGGWDNEQF
TRBV19,TRBJ2-2,NA,ASSIHDRGYRTGELF
TRBV25-1,TRBJ2-2,NA,ASTPAGGTGELF
TRBV5-5,TRBJ1-2,NA,ASSLDTGGVYGYT
TRBV6-1,TRBJ2-1,NA,ASMRLAGYNEQF
TRBV25-1,TRBJ1-1,many,ASSSLEGNTEAF
TRBV6-4,TRBJ2-3,NA,ASRGAGSDTQY
TRBV5-1,TRBJ2-1,NA,ASRPLLAGGRDEQF
TRBV10-3,TRBJ1-2,NA,AISEWGTGNYGYT
TRBV6-4,TRBJ2-5,once,ASSDNDGMGTQY
TRBV7-6,TRBJ2-1,NA,ASSPRGREQF
TRBV5-1,TRBJ2-3,NA,ASSPTGLAGGPSTDTQY
TRBV5-8,TRBJ1-2,NA,ASSPRGGTYYGYT
TRBV7-6,TRBJ2-2,NA,ASSLTGVPNTGELF